The source of this T cell receptor beta chain is a study of blood T cell repertoires in COVID-19. About the study: Whether acute or convalescent, the COVID-19 samples came from the United States, Italy and Spain.

TCRdb's copy holds only in-frame clones and misses some; the assay was immunoSEQ multiplex PCR. The sample has about 89,000 clones, 81% seen once. Germline CDR1 is SGHVS and CDR2 is FQNEAQ. CDR3 size: 17 residues. Trimming removed 1 base from V and 4 bases from J; junction bases left unmatched: 10. Material: peripheral blood. This receptor was obtained from a woman aged 80 or over with acute or convalescent COVID-19. V and J are TRBV7-8 and TRBJ2-3; 8 bases fit TRBD2. The CDR3: CASSLVRAGGGPDTQYF. The CDR3 coding sequence is TGTGCCAGCAGCTTAGTCCGTGCGGGGGGAGGGCCAGATACGCAGTATTTT.